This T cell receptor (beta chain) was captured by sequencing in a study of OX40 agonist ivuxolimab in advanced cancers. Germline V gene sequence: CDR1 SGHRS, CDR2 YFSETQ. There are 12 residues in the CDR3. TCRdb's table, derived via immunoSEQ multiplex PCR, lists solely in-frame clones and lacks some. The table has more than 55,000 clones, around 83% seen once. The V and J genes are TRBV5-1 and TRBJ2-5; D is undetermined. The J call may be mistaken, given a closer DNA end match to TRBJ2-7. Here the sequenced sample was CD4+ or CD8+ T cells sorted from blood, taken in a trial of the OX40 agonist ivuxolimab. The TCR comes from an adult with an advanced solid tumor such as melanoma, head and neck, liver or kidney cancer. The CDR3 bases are TGCGCCAGCAGCTTGGAAGGAAACGAGCAGTACTTC. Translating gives CASSLEGNEQYF.